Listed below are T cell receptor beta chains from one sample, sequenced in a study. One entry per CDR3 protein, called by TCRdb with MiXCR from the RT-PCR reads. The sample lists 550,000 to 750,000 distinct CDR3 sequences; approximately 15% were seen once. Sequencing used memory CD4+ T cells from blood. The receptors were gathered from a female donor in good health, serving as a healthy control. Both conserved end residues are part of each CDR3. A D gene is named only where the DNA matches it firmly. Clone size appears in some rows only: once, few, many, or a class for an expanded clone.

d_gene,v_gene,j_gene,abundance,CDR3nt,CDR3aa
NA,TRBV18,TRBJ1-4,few,TGTGCCAGCTCACCATCGCGGGCAGAAAAACTGTTTTTT,CASSPSRAEKLFF
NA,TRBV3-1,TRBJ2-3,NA,TGTGCCAGCAGCCGTTCCGCTACAGATACGCAGTATTTT,CASSRSATDTQYF
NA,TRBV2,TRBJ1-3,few,TGTGCCAGCAGGTTGACACTCTCCTCTGGAAACACCATATATTTT,CASRLTLSSGNTIYF
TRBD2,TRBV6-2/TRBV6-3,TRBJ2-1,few,TGTGCCAGCAGTTACGGGACTAGCGGGATTGTTGCTGAGCAGTTCTTC,CASSYGTSGIVAEQFF
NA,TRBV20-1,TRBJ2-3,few,TGCAGTGCGCGGGATCCTAGCACAGATACGCAGTATTTT,CSARDPSTDTQYF
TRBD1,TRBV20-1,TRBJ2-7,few,TGCAGTGCTACGGGACAGCACTACGAGCAGTACTTC,CSATGQHYEQYF
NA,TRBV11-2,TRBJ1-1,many,TGTGCCAGCAGCCCTCTCCGCGGCACTGAAGCTTTCTTT,CASSPLRGTEAFF
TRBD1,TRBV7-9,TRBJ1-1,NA,TGTGCCATCCGCCCAGGGGGGAACACTGAAGCTTTCTTT,CAIRPGGNTEAFF
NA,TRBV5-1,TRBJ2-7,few,TGCGCCAGCAGCTCCGGACGTGTGAGCTCCTACGAGCAGTACTTC,CASSSGRVSSYEQYF
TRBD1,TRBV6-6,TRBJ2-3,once,TGTGCCAGCAGTTACTCGGACAGGGGGGAAGATACGCAGTATTTT,CASSYSDRGEDTQYF
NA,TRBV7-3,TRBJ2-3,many,TGTGCCAGCAGCTTACCCGGGGAAGATACGCAGTATTTT,CASSLPGEDTQYF
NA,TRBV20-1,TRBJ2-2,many,TGCAGTGCCGCGGGACTGCGGAACACCGGGGAGCTGTTTTTT,CSAAGLRNTGELFF
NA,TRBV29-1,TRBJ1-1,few,TGCAGCGGATTGGGACACCTGAACACTGAAGCTTTCTTT,CSGLGHLNTEAFF
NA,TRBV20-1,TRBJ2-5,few,TGCAGTGCTAGAGTCCAGGGGGCGGGAGGGCCTTGGGAGACCCAGTACTTC,CSARVQGAGGPWETQYF
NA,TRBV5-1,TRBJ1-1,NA,TGCGCCAGCAGCGGAACAGGGACGAGAGAAGCTTTCTTT,CASSGTGTREAFF
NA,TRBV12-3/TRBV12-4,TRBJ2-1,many,TGTGCCAGCAGTTTAGATGGTGGGTATGAGCAGTTCTTC,CASSLDGGYEQFF
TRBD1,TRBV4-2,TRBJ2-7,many,TGTGCCAGCAGCCAAGGGGGACAGGGAACCTACGAGCAGTACTTC,CASSQGGQGTYEQYF
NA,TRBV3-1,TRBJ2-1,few,TGTGCCAGCAGCACGTTAGTTAATGAGCAGTTCTTC,CASSTLVNEQFF
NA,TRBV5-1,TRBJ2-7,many,TGCGCCAGCAGCGGAGGGGGGGACGAGCAGTACTTC,CASSGGGDEQYF
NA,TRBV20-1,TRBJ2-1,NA,TGCAGTGCTCCGGATTTGGGCGATGAGCAGTTCTTC,CSAPDLGDEQFF
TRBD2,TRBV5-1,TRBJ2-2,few,TGCGCCAGCAGCCTCACAGCGGGAGTAGACACCGGGGAGCTGTTTTTT,CASSLTAGVDTGELFF
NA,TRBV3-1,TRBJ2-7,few,TGTGCCAGCAGCCAAGGAGGTGGGGAGCAGTACTTC,CASSQGGGEQYF
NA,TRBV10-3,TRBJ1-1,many,TGTGCCATCAGTGACAGGACAACGAACACTGAAGCTTTCTTT,CAISDRTTNTEAFF
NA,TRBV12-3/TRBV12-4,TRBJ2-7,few,TGTGCCAGCAGTTTCGGGGGGCGCGGCGAGCAGTACTTC,CASSFGGRGEQYF
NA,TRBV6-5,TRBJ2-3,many,TGTGCCAGCAGAGACAGGTATAGCACAGATACGCAGTATTTT,CASRDRYSTDTQYF
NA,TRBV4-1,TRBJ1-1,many,TGCGCCAGCAGCCATGGCGGGGGCGAAGGCACTGAAGCTTTCTTT,CASSHGGGEGTEAFF
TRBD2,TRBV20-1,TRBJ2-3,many,TGCAGTGCTCCTGACACCCTTGTGCCCGGGACTAGCGGCACAGATACGCAGTATTTT,CSAPDTLVPGTSGTDTQYF
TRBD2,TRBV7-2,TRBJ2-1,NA,TGTGCCAGCAGCCGGACTAGCGGGCCTTACAATGAGCAGTTCTTC,CASSRTSGPYNEQFF
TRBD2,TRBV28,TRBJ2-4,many,TGTGCCAGCAGTTTCTTTAGCGGGAGGCCGGACATTCAGTACTTC,CASSFFSGRPDIQYF
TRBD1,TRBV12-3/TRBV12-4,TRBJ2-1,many,TGTGCCAGCAGTCCGACACAGGGGTCCGGTTCGATTGGGTACAATGAGCAGTTCTTC,CASSPTQGSGSIGYNEQFF
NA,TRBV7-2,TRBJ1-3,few,TGTGCCAGCAGCCCGTCACAGGGTGGAAACACCATATATTTT,CASSPSQGGNTIYF
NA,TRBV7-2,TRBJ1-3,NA,TGTGCCAGCAGCCTCACTGACACCATATATTTT,CASSLTDTIYF
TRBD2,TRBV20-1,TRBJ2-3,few,TGCAGTGCCGCTACTCGGACTAGCGGGAGGGCCTTCAGCACAGATACGCAGTATTTT,CSAATRTSGRAFSTDTQYF
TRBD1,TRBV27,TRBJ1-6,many,TGTGCCAGCAGTTTATTGGCCACCCCGGGACAGGAGGAGTCACCCCTCCACTTT,CASSLLATPGQEESPLHF
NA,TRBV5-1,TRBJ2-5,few,TGCGCCAGCAGCCCCGGGATGTGGGAGACCCAGTACTTC,CASSPGMWETQYF
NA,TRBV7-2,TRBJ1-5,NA,TGTGCCAGCAGCTTACAGGGTTCCTTTCCCTATAGCAATCAGCCCCAGCATTTT,CASSLQGSFPYSNQPQHF
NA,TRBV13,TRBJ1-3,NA,TGTGCCAGCAAGGGAAACACCATATATTTT,CASKGNTIYF
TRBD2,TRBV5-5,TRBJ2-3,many,TGTGCCAGCAGCCCTGGAGGACTAGCGGCCACAGATACGCAGTATTTT,CASSPGGLAATDTQYF
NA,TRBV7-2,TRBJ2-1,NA,TGTGCCAGCCAAAAGGAAAGCTACAATGAGCAGTTCTTC,CASQKESYNEQFF
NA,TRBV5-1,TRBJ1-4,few,TGCGCCAGCACAGGGTTGGATAATGAAAAACTGTTTTTT,CASTGLDNEKLFF
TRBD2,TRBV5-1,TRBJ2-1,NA,TGCGCCAGCAGCGGACTAGCTTTCAATGAGCAGTTCTTC,CASSGLAFNEQFF
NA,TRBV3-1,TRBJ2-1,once,TGTGCCAGCAGCGCCAGGCGGGCGGGTCTGACAGGCTCCTACAATGAGCAGTTCTTC,CASSARRAGLTGSYNEQFF
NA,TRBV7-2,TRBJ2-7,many,TGTGCCAGCAGCCCCTTTGCCAGGGAGCCGTACTTC,CASSPFAREPYF
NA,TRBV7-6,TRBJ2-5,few,TGTGCCAGCAGCTTAACCCACCAAGAGACCCAGTACTTC,CASSLTHQETQYF
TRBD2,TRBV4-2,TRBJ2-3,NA,TGTGCCAGCAGCCAAGAACAGCGGGGGCGCACAGATACGCAGTATTTT,CASSQEQRGRTDTQYF
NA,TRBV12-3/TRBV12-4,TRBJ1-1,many,TGTGCCAGCAGCCTCTCGGGGGGCACCGCTGAAGCTTTCTTT,CASSLSGGTAEAFF
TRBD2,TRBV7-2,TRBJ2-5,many,TGTGCCAGCAGTAGACTAGCGGGACCCCAAGAGACCCAGTACTTC,CASSRLAGPQETQYF
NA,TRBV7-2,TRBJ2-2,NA,TGTGCCAGCAGCTCCGACCGCTGGAGAAACAATCTGGAGCTGTTTTTT,CASSSDRWRNNLELFF
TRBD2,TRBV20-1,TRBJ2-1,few,TGCAGTGCTAGAGGGACTAGCGGGGATTACAATGAGCAGTTCTTC,CSARGTSGDYNEQFF